This entry features one TCR beta chain sequence. How the authors handled the data: Reference gene primer amplification gave estimated nucleated cell counts. Clones were sequenced by immunoSEQ multiplex PCR, and TCRdb holds only the in-frame ones, with some missing. V, J and clone size derive from that table, while D and trimming were established from the DNA sequence. The sample has about 150,000 clones; 75% to 90% are singletons. The germline V gene has CDR1 MNHEY and CDR2 SVGAGI. V was pared by 5 bases and J by 7 bases, with 17 bases between. This CDR3 has 14 residues. This sample stems from a study of blood T cell repertoires in COVID-19. Study-level background: Researchers got acute and convalescent COVID-19 samples from the United States, Italy and Spain. Sources were T cells, B-cell-depleted T cells, or PBMCs; the material itself was cDNA or gDNA.

The receptor was derived from a man aged 60 to 75 with acute or convalescent COVID-19. Sequencing was carried out using peripheral blood. The chain recombines TRBV6-5 with TRBJ2-5; no clear D gene. The CDR3 sequence is CASSRPGPPGTQYF. CDR3 coding DNA: TGTGCCAGCAGTCGCCCAGGCCCCCCTGGGACCCAGTACTTC.